A single sample gave rise to the 22 T cell receptor beta chains below, sequenced in a study of T-cell memory formation after mild COVID-19. TCRdb fed the 5' RACE reads into MiXCR, producing one record per CDR3 protein. Of 4,500 or so distinct CDR3 sequences in the sample, around 17% were seen once. The sample taken for sequencing was PBMCs or a T cell subset sorted from them (not recorded which). Source of these receptors: an adult who had mild COVID-19 (a few samples of this study predate the infection). Cell type and time point are not known.

This sequence joins TRBV12-3 or TRBV12-4 and TRBJ2-7; no clear D. The V and J ends lost 3 bases and 6 bases respectively, with 9 bases between them. The CDR3 runs to 12 residues. As DNA, the CDR3 is TGTGCCAGCAGTTTGAACAGTCTCGAGCAGTACTTC. Translating it yields CASSLNSLEQYF.

This clonotype is medium-sized in the sample. The chain recombines TRBV12-3 or TRBV12-4 with TRBJ2-3, with D maybe TRBD2 (5 bases). V was shortened by 6 bases and J by 1 base, with 11 bases between the two germline ends. This CDR3 is 14 amino acids long. The DNA for the CDR3 is TGTGCCAGCAGCCGGGAAACTGGCACAGATACGCAGTATTTT. This gives the protein CASSRETGTDTQYF.

This clonotype is labeled medium-sized. The genes are TRBV4-1 and TRBJ2-5; D remains ambiguous. Germline V gene lookup returns CDR1 MGHRA and CDR2 YSYEKL. There are 13 residues in the CDR3. Trimming removed 4 bases from V and 5 bases from J, with 11 bases in between. The CDR3 loop is CASSLRSVETQYF. The CDR3 region has the DNA TGCGCCAGCAGCCTCCGCAGTGTGGAGACCCAGTACTTC.

This clonotype is labeled medium-sized. The chain combines TRBV4-3 with TRBJ2-7, with D uncertain. The ends were cut back, 0 bases at V and 4 bases at J, with 16 bases in the middle. This CDR3 has 16 amino acids. Germline V gives CDR1 LGHNA, CDR2 YSLEER. The CDR3 here is CASSQDWALGTYEQYF. The CDR3 DNA follows: TGCGCCAGCAGCCAAGACTGGGCTTTGGGAACTTACGAGCAGTACTTC.

This clonotype was detected many times. V is TRBV5-4 and J is TRBJ2-3; D is possibly TRBD2 (7 bases). This CDR3 spans 12 amino acids. The V gene's germline CDR1 is SGHNT and CDR2 YYREEE (reference sequence). With 7 bases removed from V and 4 bases from J, the gap between germline ends came to 10 bases. The CDR3 protein is CASGGAPDTQYF. The CDR3 DNA reads as TGTGCCAGCGGGGGGGCTCCAGATACGCAGTATTTT.

By share of the sample, this clonotype is medium-sized. The V gene is TRBV27, the J gene TRBJ1-3, with a possible D match to TRBD1 (5 bases). The V and J ends lost 3 bases and 0 bases respectively, with 9 bases between them. The CDR3 has 15 residues. The germline V gene encodes CDR1 MNHEY and CDR2 SMNVEV (reference sequence). Here the CDR3 reads CASSFAGLSGNTIYF. The CDR3 DNA sequence: TGTGCCAGCAGTTTTGCAGGGCTCTCTGGAAACACCATATATTTT.

This clonotype is termed medium-sized. The V call is TRBV6-1, the J call TRBJ2-3; perhaps D is TRBD1 or TRBD2 (6 bases each). Germline V CDR1 and CDR2: MNHNS, SASEGT. The germline V and J ends were trimmed by 6 bases and 5 bases, with 15 bases remaining between them. CDR3 length equals 14 residues. The CDR3, as DNA: TGTGCCAGCAGGAGAGGGGGGCGTGGAGATACGCAGTATTTT. This encodes CASRRGGRGDTQYF.

Sample share makes this clonotype medium-sized. The V and J genes are TRBV5-1 and TRBJ2-3, with D perhaps TRBD1 (5 bases). The CDR3 spans 15 residues. CDR1 is SGHRS, CDR2 YFSETQ, per germline. Trimming removed 0 bases at V and 4 bases at J, with 12 bases between. The CDR3 protein is CASSLASGWADTQYF. In DNA form, the CDR3 reads TGCGCCAGCAGCTTGGCGTCAGGGTGGGCAGATACGCAGTATTTT.

In its sample, this clonotype was seen many times. V and J are TRBV5-4 and TRBJ2-7, with 8 bases matching TRBD2. Germline V gives CDR1 SGHNT, CDR2 YYREEE (reference sequence). Germline trimming cut 4 bases from V and 2 bases from J; bases unmatched to any gene: 2. The CDR3 extends over 13 amino acids. For the CDR3, the DNA is TGTGCCAGCAGCCCGACTAGCGCCTACGAGCAGTACTTC. Amino acids: CASSPTSAYEQYF.

This clonotype was recorded many times. The V gene is TRBV5-1, the J gene TRBJ1-2; D is ambiguous. Trimming left V 4 bases short and J 6 bases short, with 16 bases between. The CDR3 runs 14 residues. Germline CDR1 SGHRS, CDR2 YFSETQ. CDR3 coding DNA: TGCGCCAGCAGCCCGGCCCTGGGTTGGGATGGCTACACCTTC. It translates to CASSPALGWDGYTF.

By share, this clonotype counts as medium-sized. The chain links TRBV5-6 to TRBJ2-1, with TRBD1 matching 8 bases. V shed 0 bases and J 12 bases; nucleotides not matched to a gene: 2. The CDR3 spans 12 residues. Germline values: CDR1 SGHDT, CDR2 YYEEEE. The CDR3 DNA reads as TGTGCCAGCAGCTTGGGGGACAGGTGGCAGTTCTTC. As protein: CASSLGDRWQFF.

The chain combines TRBV24-1 with TRBJ1-5; TRBD1 aligns across 9 bases. Germline CDR1 is KGHDR and CDR2 is SFDVKD. The ends lost 3 bases at V and 4 bases at J; junction bases unmatched: 3. This CDR3 has 15 amino acids. Here the CDR3 DNA reads TGTGCCACCAGTGATAATGGACAGGGGAATCAGCCCCAGCATTTT. This sequence encodes CATSDNGQGNQPQHF.

By sample fraction, this clonotype is large. This rearrangement joins TRBV10-3 to TRBJ2-5; D possibly corresponds to TRBD2 (6 bases). The CDR3 has 13 amino acids. In germline, CDR1 is ENHRY, CDR2 SYGVKD. V was trimmed by 4 bases and J by 3 bases, leaving 9 bases between them. The CDR3 here is CAISGGGEETQYF. The CDR3 DNA is TGTGCCATCAGTGGGGGCGGGGAAGAGACCCAGTACTTC.

This clonotype is labeled medium-sized (0.01 to 0.1%). This chain uses TRBV19 with TRBJ1-2; 9 bases line up with TRBD1. Germline V gene lookup returns CDR1 LNHDA and CDR2 SQIVND (reference sequence). The CDR3 extends over 15 amino acids. V lost 9 bases, J lost 4 bases, and 12 bases stayed unmatched. The CDR3 DNA is TGTGCCAGCGCCCCTGGGGACAGGGACTTCTATGGCTACACCTTC. It yields the protein CASAPGDRDFYGYTF.

The chain is built from TRBV7-9 and TRBJ2-3, with 7 bases fitting TRBD2. Trimming removed 8 bases from V and 3 bases from J; junction bases left unmatched: 8. Looked up from germline, CDR1 is SEHNR and CDR2 is FQNEAQ (reference sequence). The CDR3 runs 14 residues. Written as DNA, the CDR3 is TGTGCCAGCGCAAAACTGGGGGGGACAGATACGCAGTATTTT. It yields the protein CASAKLGGTDTQYF. Filled out from reference TRBV7-9 and TRBJ2-3, the complete variable domain reads DTGVSQNPRHKITKRGQNVTFRCDPISEHNRLYWYRQTLGQGPEFLTYFQNEAQLEKSRLLSDRFSAERPKGSFSTLEIQRTEQGDSAMYLCASAKLGGTDTQYFGPGTRLTVL.

CDR3 DNA sequence: TGTGCCAGCAGCTTAACAGTCGGGGACCCCTATGGCTACACCTTC. Its protein product is CASSLTVGDPYGYTF. This chain links TRBV7-3 with TRBJ1-2, with D maybe TRBD1 (5 bases). V was trimmed by 0 bases and J by 4 bases, leaving 12 bases between them. Germline loops: CDR1 SGHTA, CDR2 FQGTGA. The CDR3 is 15 residues long.

This clonotype is medium-sized by share. The chain employs TRBV9 and TRBJ2-3, with 9 bases lining up with TRBD1. Germline loops: CDR1 SGDLS, CDR2 YYNGEE. The CDR3 runs 16 residues. After removal of 4 bases from V and 4 bases from J, the junction contained 10 bases not matched to a gene. The CDR3 DNA reads TGTGCCAGCAGCCTCACAGGGGGCAGTTCTCCAGATACGCAGTATTTT. The encoded protein is CASSLTGGSSPDTQYF.

The gene calls are TRBV10-3 and TRBJ1-1, with 7 bases lining up with TRBD1. The CDR3 sequence is 15 residues long. V was clipped by 4 bases and J by 3 bases; unmatched bases: 8. The germline V gene encodes CDR1 ENHRY and CDR2 SYGVKD. Here the CDR3 reads CAISGSTGLDTEAFF. The CDR3 bases are TGTGCCATCAGTGGTTCGACAGGGTTGGACACTGAAGCTTTCTTT.

The chain has TRBV20-1 and TRBJ2-3; weak D call: TRBD2 (6 bases). There are 15 residues in the CDR3. The V gene lost 4 bases and the J gene lost 0 bases, with 14 bases spanning the gap. CDR1 DFQATT and CDR2 SNEGSKA come from the germline V gene (reference sequence). CDR3 amino acids: CSAILGGTSTDTQYF. The CDR3 nucleotides are TGCAGTGCTATACTCGGGGGAACGAGCACAGATACGCAGTATTTT.

This clonotype is labeled as medium-sized. The V and J genes are TRBV4-1 and TRBJ2-7; D perhaps matches TRBD2 (6 bases). The CDR3 spans 13 residues. Deletions cut 1 base from V and 4 bases from J, with 8 bases between. Germline loops: CDR1 MGHRA, CDR2 YSYEKL. Here the CDR3 reads CASSQAGRYEQYF. The CDR3 bases are TGCGCCAGCAGCCAAGCAGGGAGGTACGAGCAGTACTTC.

This clonotype was seen more than once but under ten times. This may arise from a read error, as a much more abundant clone is one base away. J is TRBJ1-1 and V is TRBV27, with unresolved D. Trimming left V 6 bases short and J 5 bases short, with 7 bases between. The CDR3 extends over 11 amino acids. Looked up from germline, CDR1 is MNHEY and CDR2 is SMNVEV (reference sequence). CDR3 loop: CASRSRTEAFF. CDR3 DNA sequence: TGTGCCAGCAGGTCCCGGACTGAAGCTTTCTTT.

This clonotype is termed medium-sized. This chain connects TRBV10-3 to TRBJ1-1, with 7 nucleotides matching TRBD1. Germline trimming cut 8 bases from V and 0 bases from J; bases unmatched to any gene: 6. Germline assignment: CDR1 ENHRY and CDR2 SYGVKD. CDR3 length: 14 amino acids. The CDR3 nucleotides are TGTGCCATCGGGCAGGGGGGATTGAACACTGAAGCTTTCTTT. Its translation: CAIGQGGLNTEAFF.